What follows is one TCR beta chain and its context. This sample was included in a study of T cells in Graves' hyperthyroidism and ophthalmopathy. The CDR3 is 13 residues long. Germline loops: CDR1 SGHDN, CDR2 FVKESK. Trimming cost V 0 bases and J 10 bases, with 10 bases left between them. It was RNA transcripts that yielded the amplified TCR beta CDR3 regions. Carried out on the TCR CDR3, a first-round RT-PCR used the HTBI primer set. TCRdb reprocessed the multiplex PCR reads via MiXCR and lists one record per CDR3 protein. The sample has approximately 490,000 distinct CDR3 sequences; less than 25% are singletons.

The V gene is TRBV14, the J gene TRBJ2-1; the D gene is possibly TRBD2 (5 bases). The sequence came from a woman in her seventies with Graves' ophthalmopathy. Sequencing was done on a sample of blood. The CDR3 coding sequence is TGTGCCAGCAGCCAAGATCTGTCTAGCGAGCAGTTCTTC. Its translation: CASSQDLSSEQFF.